What follows describes a single T cell receptor beta chain. In the original workflow: Estimation of nucleated cell counts was performed using reference gene primer amplification. Profiled with immunoSEQ multiplex PCR; TCRdb holds only in-frame clones, not every one. V, J and clone size reflect that table, while D and trimming were determined from the DNA. This table holds tens of thousands of clones, over 75% found once. The CDR3 loop spans 16 amino acids. V lost 0 bases, J lost 3 bases, and 12 bases lay in between. Germline loops: CDR1 LNHDA, CDR2 SQIVND (reference sequence). The data belong to a study of blood T cell repertoires in COVID-19. Background on the study: The United States, Italy and Spain were the sources of the acute and convalescent COVID-19 samples. Sample material is recorded as cDNA or gDNA derived from T cells, B-cell-depleted T cells, or PBMCs.

The chain links TRBV19 to TRBJ1-3; TRBD1 is a possible D gene (5 bases). The source material was peripheral blood. The receptor's source is a human donor in a cohort sampled during active COVID-19. Written as DNA, the CDR3 is TGTGCCAGTAGTATAGATTCGGGGGTTCGTGGAAACACCATATATTTT. This sequence encodes CASSIDSGVRGNTIYF. The full variable domain, completed using reference TRBV19 and TRBJ1-3, is DGGITQSPKYLFRKEGQNVTLSCEQNLNHDAMYWYRQDPGQGLRLIYYSQIVNDFQKGDIAEGYSVSREKKESFPLTVTSAQKNPTAFYLCASSIDSGVRGNTIYFGEGSWLTVV.